This T cell receptor beta chain was sequenced during a study of blood T cell repertoires in COVID-19. Trimming pared 0 bases from V and 4 bases from J, leaving 24 bases between. Germline V CDR1 and CDR2: SGHVS, FQNEAQ. The CDR3 covers 19 residues. Only in-frame clones appear in the TCRdb table, and some are missing; sequencing was by immunoSEQ multiplex PCR. The table lists 200,000 or so clones, roughly 84% of them singletons. What was sequenced was PBMCs or T cells enriched from blood (not recorded which). The source of this sequence is a man aged 35 to 55 who had recovered from COVID-19. The V and J genes are TRBV7-8 and TRBJ1-2; tentative D call: TRBD1 (6 bases). CDR3 DNA sequence: TGTGCCAGCAGCTTAGCGAAATTTGGCTTCGTTCAACAGGGCTATGGCTACACCTTC. Amino acid sequence: CASSLAKFGFVQQGYGYTF.